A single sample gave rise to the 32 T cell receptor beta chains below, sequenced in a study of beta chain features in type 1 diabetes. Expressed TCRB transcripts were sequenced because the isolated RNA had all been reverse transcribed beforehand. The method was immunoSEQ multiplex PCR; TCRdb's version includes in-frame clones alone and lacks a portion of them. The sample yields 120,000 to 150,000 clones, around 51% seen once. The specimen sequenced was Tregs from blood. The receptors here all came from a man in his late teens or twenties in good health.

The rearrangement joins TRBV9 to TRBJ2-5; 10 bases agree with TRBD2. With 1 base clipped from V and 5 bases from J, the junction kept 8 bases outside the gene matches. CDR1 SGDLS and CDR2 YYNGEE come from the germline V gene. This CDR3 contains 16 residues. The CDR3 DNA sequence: TGTGCCAGCAGCGTATGGAGCGGGGGGGCCTTGGAGACCCAGTACTTC. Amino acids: CASSVWSGGALETQYF.

CDR3 residues: CSGKGLAEYTDTQYF. The CDR3 DNA follows: TGCAGCGGAAAAGGACTAGCGGAATACACAGATACGCAGTATTTT. V is TRBV29-1 and J is TRBJ2-3, with 10 bases identical to TRBD2. This CDR3 contains 15 residues. V was clipped by 7 bases and J by 2 bases; unmatched bases: 9. The germline V gene has CDR1 SQVTM and CDR2 ANQGSEA.

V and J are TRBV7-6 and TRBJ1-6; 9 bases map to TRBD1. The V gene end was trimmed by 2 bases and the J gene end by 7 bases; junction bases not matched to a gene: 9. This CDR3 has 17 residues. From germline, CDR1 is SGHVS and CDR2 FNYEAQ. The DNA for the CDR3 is TGTGCCAGCAGCTTAAGTCGGCAGGGGACAGGGAATTCACCCCTCCACTTT. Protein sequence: CASSLSRQGTGNSPLHF.

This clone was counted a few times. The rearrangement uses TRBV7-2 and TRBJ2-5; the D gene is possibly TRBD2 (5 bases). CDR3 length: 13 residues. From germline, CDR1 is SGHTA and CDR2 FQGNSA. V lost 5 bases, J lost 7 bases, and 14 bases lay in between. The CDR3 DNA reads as TGTGCCAGCAGCGAGGGCCCTGTGGGGACCCAGTACTTC. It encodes CASSEGPVGTQYF.

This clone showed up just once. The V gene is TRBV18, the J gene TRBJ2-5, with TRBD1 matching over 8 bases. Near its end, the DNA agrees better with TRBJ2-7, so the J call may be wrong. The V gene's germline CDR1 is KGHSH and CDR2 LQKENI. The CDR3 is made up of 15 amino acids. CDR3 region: CASSPWTGLAYEQYF. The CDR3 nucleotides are TGTGCCAGCTCACCATGGACAGGGCTCGCCTACGAGCAGTACTTC.

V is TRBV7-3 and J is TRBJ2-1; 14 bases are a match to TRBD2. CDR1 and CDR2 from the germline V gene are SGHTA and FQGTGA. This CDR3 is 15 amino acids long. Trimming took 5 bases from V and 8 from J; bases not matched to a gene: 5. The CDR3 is CASSRGLAGVDEQFF. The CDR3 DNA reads TGTGCCAGCAGCCGGGGACTAGCGGGAGTGGATGAGCAGTTCTTC. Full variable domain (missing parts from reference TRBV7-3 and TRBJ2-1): GAGVSQTPSNKVTEKGKYVELRCDPISGHTALYWYRQSLGQGPEFLIYFQGTGAADDSGLPNDRFFAVRPEGSVSTLKIQRTERGDSAVYLCASSRGLAGVDEQFFGPGTRLTVL.

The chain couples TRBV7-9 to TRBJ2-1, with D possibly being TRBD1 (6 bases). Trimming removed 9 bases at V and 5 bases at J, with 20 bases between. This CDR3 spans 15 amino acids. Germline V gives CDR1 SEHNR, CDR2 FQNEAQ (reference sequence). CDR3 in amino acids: CARSQGPRFNNEQFF. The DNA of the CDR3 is TGTGCCAGATCACAGGGACCCCGCTTTAACAATGAGCAGTTCTTC.

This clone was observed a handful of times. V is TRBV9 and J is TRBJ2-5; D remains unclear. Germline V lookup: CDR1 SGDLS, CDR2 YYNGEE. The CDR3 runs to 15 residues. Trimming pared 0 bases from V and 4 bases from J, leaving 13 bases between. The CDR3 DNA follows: TGTGCCAGCAGCGTAGGTCTCCGTAACAGAGAGACCCAGTACTTC. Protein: CASSVGLRNRETQYF.

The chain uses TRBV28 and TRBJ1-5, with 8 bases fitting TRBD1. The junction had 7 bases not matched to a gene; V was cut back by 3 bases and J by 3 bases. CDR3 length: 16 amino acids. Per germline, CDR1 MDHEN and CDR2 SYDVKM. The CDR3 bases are TGTGCCAGCAGTTTTACGGGACAGGAAAACAATCAGCCCCAGCATTTT. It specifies CASSFTGQENNQPQHF.

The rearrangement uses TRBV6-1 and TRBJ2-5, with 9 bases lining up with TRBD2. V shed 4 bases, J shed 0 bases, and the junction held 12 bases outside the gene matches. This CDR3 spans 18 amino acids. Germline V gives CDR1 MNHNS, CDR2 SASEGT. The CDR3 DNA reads TGTGCCAGCAGTGGACTAAATAGCGGGAGAAAGCACCAAGAGACCCAGTACTTC. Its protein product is CASSGLNSGRKHQETQYF.

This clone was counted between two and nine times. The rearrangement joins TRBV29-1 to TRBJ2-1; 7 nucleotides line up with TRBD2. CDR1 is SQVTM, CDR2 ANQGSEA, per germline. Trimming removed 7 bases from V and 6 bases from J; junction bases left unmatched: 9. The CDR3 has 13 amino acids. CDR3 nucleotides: TGCAGCGCAGGGTGGGGCGGGGGCAATGAGCAGTTCTTC. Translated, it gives CSAGWGGGNEQFF.

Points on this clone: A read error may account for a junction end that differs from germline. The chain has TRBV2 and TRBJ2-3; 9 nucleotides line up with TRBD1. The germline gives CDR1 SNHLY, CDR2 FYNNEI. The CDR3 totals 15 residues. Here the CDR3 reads CASSKPGQGTHTQYF. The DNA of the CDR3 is TGTGCCAGCAGTAAACCGGGACAGGGCACACATACGCAGTATTTT. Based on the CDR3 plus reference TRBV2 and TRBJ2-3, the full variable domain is EPEVTQTPSHQVTQMGQEVILRCVPISNHLYFYWYRQILGQKVEFLVSFYNNEISEKSEIFDDQFSVERPDGSNFTLKIRSTKLEDSAMYFCASSKPGQGTHTQYFGPGTRLTVL.

CDR3 DNA sequence: TGCGCCAGCAGCCAAGCGGACAGGGGGCTTGGCTACACCTTC. Translating gives CASSQADRGLGYTF. The chain combines TRBV4-3 with TRBJ1-2, with 11 bases lining up with TRBD1. Germline assignment: CDR1 LGHNA and CDR2 YSLEER. The CDR3 runs to 14 residues. The junction had 2 bases not matched to a gene; V was cut back by 1 base and J by 7 bases.

CDR3 protein: CASSFGLQETQYF. As DNA, the CDR3 is TGTGCCAGCAGTTTTGGTCTACAAGAGACCCAGTACTTC. The rearrangement uses TRBV28 and TRBJ2-5; D is unresolved. CDR3 length equals 13 residues. Trimming took off 3 bases at V and 2 bases at J, with 7 bases between the two ends. Looked up from germline, CDR1 is MDHEN and CDR2 is SYDVKM.

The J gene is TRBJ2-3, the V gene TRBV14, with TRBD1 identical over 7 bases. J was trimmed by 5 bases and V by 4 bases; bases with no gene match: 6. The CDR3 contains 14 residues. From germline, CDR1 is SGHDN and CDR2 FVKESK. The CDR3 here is CASSLWDSRDTQYF. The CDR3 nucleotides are TGTGCCAGCAGCCTGTGGGACAGCCGAGATACGCAGTATTTT.

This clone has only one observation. As DNA, the CDR3 is TGTGCCAGCACTCGGGAGTCGAGCACAGATACGCAGTATTTT. This translates into CASTRESSTDTQYF. This chain joins TRBV2 and TRBJ2-3; a weak D match, TRBD2 (6 bases). V lost 7 bases to trimming and J lost 0 bases, with 11 bases between them. The CDR3 spans 14 residues. Germline CDR1 and CDR2: SNHLY and FYNNEI.

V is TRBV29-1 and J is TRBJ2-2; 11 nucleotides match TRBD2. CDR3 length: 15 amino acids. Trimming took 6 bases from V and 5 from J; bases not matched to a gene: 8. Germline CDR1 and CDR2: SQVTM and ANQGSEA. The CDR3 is CSVRTRLAGTGELFF. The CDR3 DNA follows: TGCAGCGTCCGGACAAGACTAGCGGGGACCGGGGAGCTGTTTTTT.

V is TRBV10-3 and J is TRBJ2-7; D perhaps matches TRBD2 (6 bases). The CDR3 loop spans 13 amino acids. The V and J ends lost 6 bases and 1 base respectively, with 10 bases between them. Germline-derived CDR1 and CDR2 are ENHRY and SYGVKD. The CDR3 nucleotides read TGTGCCATCAGGCGGACTATGTCCTACGAGCAGTACTTC. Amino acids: CAIRRTMSYEQYF.

CDR3 nucleotide sequence: TGTGCCAGCAGCTTCCACTCGGGACAGAACTATGGCTACACCTTC. It specifies CASSFHSGQNYGYTF. The chain is built from TRBV7-8 and TRBJ1-2; 7 nucleotides line up with TRBD1. CDR1 and CDR2 from the germline V gene are SGHVS and FQNEAQ. This CDR3 has 15 residues. V gave up 3 bases and J gave up 2 bases; unmatched junction bases: 6.

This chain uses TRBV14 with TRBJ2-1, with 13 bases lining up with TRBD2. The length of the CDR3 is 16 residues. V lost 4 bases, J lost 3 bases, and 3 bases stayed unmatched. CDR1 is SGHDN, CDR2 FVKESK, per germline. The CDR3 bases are TGTGCCAGCAGCCGGGGACTAGCGGGACACTACAATGAGCAGTTCTTC. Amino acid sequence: CASSRGLAGHYNEQFF.

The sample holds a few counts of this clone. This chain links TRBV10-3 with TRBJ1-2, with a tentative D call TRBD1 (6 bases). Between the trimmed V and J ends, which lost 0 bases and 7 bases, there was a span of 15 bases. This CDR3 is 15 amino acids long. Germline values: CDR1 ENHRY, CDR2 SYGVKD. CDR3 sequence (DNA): TGTGCCATCAGTGAGTCTGAAGGGGGAGTTGGTGGCTACACCTTC. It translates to CAISESEGGVGGYTF.

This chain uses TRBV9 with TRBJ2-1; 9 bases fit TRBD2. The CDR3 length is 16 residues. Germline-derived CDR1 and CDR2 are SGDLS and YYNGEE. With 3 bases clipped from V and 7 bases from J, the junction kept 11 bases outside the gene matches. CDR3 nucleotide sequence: TGTGCCAGCAGCGCGATAGCGGGAGCGTTTTTGAATGAGCAGTTCTTC. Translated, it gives CASSAIAGAFLNEQFF.

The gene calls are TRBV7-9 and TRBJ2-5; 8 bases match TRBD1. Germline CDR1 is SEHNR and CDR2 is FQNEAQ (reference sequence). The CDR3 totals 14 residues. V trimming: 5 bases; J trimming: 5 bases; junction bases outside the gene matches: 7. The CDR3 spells CASSQDRAYETQYF. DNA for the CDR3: TGTGCCAGCAGCCAGGACAGGGCGTATGAGACCCAGTACTTC.

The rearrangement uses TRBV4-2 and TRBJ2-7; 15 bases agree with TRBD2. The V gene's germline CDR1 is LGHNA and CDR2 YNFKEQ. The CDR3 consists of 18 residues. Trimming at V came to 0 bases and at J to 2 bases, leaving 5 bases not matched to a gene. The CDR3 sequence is CASSQDYGLAGGAYEQYF. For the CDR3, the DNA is TGTGCCAGCAGCCAAGATTACGGACTAGCGGGGGGGGCCTACGAGCAGTACTTC.

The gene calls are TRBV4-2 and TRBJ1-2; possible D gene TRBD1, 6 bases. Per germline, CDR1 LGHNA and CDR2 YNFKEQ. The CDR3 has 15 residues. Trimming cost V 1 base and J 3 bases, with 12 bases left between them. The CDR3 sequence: CASSQVTGQDYGYTF. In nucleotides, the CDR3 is TGTGCCAGCAGCCAAGTTACAGGGCAGGACTATGGCTACACCTTC.

The chain's CDR3 is CASSPRIVDANEKLFF. In DNA, the CDR3 is TGTGCCAGCAGCCCGCGGATTGTAGATGCTAATGAAAAACTGTTTTTT. The rearrangement joins TRBV14 to TRBJ1-4; D remains unclear. The V gene lost 4 bases and the J gene lost 3 bases, with 15 bases spanning the gap. CDR1 is SGHDN and CDR2 is FVKESK in the germline V gene. This CDR3 region has 16 residues.

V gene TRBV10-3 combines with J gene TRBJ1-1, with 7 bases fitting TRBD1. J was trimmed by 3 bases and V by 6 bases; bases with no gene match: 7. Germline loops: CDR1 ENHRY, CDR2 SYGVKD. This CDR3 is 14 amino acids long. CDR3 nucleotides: TGTGCCATCAGCCAAGGAGGGGGCTACACTGAAGCTTTCTTT. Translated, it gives CAISQGGGYTEAFF.

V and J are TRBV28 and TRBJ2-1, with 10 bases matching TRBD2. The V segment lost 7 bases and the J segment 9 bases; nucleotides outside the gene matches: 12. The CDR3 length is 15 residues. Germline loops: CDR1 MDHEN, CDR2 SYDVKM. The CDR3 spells CASTSSGGFLGEQFF. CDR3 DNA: TGTGCCAGCACGTCTAGCGGGGGCTTCTTAGGTGAGCAGTTCTTC.

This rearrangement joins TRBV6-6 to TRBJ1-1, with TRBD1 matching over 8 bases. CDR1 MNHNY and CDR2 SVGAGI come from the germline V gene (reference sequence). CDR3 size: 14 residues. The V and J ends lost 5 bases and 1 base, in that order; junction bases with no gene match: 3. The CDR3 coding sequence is TGTGCCAGCAGTCCCAGGGGGCGGAACACTGAAGCTTTCTTT. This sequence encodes CASSPRGRNTEAFF.

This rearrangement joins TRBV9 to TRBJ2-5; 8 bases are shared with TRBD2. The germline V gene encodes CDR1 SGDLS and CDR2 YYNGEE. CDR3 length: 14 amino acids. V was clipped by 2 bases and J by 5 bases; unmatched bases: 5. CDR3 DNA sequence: TGTGCCAGCAGCGTTAGCGGGGTAGGGGAGACCCAGTACTTC. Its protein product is CASSVSGVGETQYF. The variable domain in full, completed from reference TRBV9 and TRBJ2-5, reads DSGVTQTPKHLITATGQRVTLRCSPRSGDLSVYWYQQSLDQGLQFLIQYYNGEERAKGNILERFSAQQFPDLHSELNLSSLELGDSALYFCASSVSGVGETQYFGPGTRLLVL.

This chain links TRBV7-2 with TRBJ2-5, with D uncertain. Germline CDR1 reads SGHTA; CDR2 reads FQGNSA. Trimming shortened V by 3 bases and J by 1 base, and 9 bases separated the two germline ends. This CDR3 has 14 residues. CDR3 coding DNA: TGTGCCAGCAGCTTCGACCCAGGCCAAGAGACCCAGTACTTC. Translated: CASSFDPGQETQYF.

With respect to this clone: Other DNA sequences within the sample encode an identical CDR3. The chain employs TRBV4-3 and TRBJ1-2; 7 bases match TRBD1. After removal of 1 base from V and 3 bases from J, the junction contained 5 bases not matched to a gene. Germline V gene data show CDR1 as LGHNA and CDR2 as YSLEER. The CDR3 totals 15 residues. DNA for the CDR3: TGCGCCAGCAGCCAAGGGGACAGAACTTACTATGGCTACACCTTC. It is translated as CASSQGDRTYYGYTF.